The TCR beta chain under discussion was sequenced for a study of T cell repertoires in cytomegalovirus infection. The CDR3 length is 14 residues. The germline gives CDR1 GTSNPN, CDR2 SVGIG (reference sequence). Trimming removed 0 bases from V and 1 base from J, with 9 bases in between. TCRdb fed the reads into MiXCR, producing one record per CDR3 protein. The sample yields approximately 300,000 distinct CDR3 sequences, 29% seen once. Remarks on this clonotype: Antigen: not known.

The TCR sequence derives from a human donor in good health (CMV status not recorded). Some clones in this sample may be carry-over from other donors' samples. The sequencing used cultured PBMCs, collected from culture after CMV antigen stimulation. The chain joins TRBV30 to TRBJ1-1; possible D gene TRBD1, 5 bases. CDR3 in DNA: TGTGCCTGGAGTGTACACAGGACGAACACTGAAGCTTTCTTT. Its translation: CAWSVHRTNTEAFF.